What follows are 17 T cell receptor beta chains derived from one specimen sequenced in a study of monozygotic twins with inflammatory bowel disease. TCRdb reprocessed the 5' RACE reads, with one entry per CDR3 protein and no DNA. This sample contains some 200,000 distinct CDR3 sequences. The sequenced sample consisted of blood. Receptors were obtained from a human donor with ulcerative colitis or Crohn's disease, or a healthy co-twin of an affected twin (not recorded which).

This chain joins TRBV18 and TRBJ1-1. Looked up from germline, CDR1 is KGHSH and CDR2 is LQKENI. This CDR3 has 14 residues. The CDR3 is CASSPLLTVTEAFF. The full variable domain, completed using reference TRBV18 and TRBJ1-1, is NAGVMQNPRHLVRRRGQEARLRCSPMKGHSHVYWYRQLPEEGLKFMVYLQKENIIDESGMPKERFSAEFPKEGPSILRIQQVVRGDSAAYFCASSPLLTVTEAFFGQGTRLTVV.

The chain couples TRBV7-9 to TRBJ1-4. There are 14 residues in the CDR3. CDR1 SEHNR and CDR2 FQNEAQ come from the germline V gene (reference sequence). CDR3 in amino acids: CASSYQRGTEKLFF.

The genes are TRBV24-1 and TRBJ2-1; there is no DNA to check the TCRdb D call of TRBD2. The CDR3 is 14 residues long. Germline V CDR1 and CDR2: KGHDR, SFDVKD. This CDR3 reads CATSDLGLSNEQFF.

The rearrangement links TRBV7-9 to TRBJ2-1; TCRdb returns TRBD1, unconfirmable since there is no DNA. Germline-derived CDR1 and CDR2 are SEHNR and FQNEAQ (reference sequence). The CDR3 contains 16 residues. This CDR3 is CASSAAPQGAAIEQFF.

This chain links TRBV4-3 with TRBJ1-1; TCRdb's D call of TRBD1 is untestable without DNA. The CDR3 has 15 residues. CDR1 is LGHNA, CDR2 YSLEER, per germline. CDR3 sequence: CASSPRVQGASEAFF.

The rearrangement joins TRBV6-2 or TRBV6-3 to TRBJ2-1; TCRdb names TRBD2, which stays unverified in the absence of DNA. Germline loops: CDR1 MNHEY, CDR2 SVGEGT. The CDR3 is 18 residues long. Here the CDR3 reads CASSYSIRASGGGYEQFF.

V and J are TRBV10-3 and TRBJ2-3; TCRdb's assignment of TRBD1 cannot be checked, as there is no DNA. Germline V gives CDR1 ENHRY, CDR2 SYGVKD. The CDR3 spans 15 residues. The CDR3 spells CAISEWDRGTDTQYF.

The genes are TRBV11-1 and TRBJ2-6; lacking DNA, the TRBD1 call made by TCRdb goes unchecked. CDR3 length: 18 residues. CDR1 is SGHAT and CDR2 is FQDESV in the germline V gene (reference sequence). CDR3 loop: CASSSSGGDSSGANVLTF.

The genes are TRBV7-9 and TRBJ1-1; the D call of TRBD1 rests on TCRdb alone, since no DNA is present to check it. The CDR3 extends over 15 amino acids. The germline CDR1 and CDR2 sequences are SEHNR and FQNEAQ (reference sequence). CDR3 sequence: CASSFVSSGDTEAFF.

The CDR3 protein is CASIHGGAATDTQYF. The chain is built from TRBV6-1 and TRBJ2-3; the D call from TCRdb, TRBD1, cannot be confirmed without DNA. Per germline, CDR1 MNHNS and CDR2 SASEGT. CDR3 length equals 15 residues.

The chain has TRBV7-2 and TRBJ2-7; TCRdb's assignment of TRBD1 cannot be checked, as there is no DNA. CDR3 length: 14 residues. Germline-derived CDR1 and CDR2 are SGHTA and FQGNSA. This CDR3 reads CASTPTGTLYEQYF. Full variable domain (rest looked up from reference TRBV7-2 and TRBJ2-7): GAGVSQSPSNKVTEKGKDVELRCDPISGHTALYWYRQSLGQGLEFLIYFQGNSAPDKSGLPSDRFSAERTGGSVSTLTIQRTQQEDSAVYLCASTPTGTLYEQYFGPGTRLTVT.

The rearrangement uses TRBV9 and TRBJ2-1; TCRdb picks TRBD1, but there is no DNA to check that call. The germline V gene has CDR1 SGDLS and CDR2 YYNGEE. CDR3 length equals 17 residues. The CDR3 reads CASSVTDGLQGRNEQFF.

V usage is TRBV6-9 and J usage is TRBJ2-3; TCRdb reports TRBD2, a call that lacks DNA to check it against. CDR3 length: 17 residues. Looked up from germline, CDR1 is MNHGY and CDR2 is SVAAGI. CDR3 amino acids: CASSYSNLAKVGDTQYF.

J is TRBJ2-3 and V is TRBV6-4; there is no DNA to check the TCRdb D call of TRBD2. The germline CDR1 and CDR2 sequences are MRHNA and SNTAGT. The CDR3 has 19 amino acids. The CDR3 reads CASRRLAGSPRRETDTQYF.

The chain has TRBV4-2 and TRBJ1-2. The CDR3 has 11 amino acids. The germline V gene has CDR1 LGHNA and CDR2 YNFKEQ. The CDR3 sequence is CASSQGGGYTF.

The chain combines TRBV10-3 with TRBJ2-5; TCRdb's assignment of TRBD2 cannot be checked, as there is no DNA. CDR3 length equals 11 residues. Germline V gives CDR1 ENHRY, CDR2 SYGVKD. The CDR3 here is CATLAGETQYF.

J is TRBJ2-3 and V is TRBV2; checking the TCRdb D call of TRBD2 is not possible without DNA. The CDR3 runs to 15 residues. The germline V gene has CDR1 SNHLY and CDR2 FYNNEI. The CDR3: CASSREGLSTDTQYF.